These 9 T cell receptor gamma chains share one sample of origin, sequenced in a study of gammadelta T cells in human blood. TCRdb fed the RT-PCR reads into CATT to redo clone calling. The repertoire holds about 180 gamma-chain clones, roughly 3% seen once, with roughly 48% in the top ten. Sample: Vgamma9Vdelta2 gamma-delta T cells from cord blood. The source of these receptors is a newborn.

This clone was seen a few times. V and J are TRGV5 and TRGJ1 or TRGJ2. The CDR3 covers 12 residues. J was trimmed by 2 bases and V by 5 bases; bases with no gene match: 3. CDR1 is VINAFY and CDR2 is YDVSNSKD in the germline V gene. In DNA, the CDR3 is TGTGCCACCTGGGGAGATTATTATAAGAAACTCTTT. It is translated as CATWGDYYKKLF.

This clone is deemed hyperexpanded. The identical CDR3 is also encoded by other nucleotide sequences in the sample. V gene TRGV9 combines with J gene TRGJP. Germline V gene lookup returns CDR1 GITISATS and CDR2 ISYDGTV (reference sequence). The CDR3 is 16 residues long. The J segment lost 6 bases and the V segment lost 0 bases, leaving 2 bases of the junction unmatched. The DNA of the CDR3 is TGTGCCTTGTGGGAGGTGCGAGAGTTGGGCAAAAAAATCAAGGTATTT. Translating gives CALWEVRELGKKIKVF.

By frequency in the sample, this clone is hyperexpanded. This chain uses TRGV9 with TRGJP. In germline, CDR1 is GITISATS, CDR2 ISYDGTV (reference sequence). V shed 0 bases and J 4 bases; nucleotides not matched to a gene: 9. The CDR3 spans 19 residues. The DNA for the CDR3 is TGTGCCTTGTGGGAGGTGCATGCGGGTCAAGAGTTGGGCAAAAAAATCAAGGTATTT. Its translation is CALWEVHAGQELGKKIKVF.

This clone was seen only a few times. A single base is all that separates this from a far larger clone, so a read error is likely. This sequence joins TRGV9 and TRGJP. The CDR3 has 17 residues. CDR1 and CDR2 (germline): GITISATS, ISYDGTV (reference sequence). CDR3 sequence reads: CALWEVRQELDKKIKVF. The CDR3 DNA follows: TGTGCCTTGTGGGAGGTGAGGCAAGAGTTGGACAAAAAAATCAAGGTATTT.

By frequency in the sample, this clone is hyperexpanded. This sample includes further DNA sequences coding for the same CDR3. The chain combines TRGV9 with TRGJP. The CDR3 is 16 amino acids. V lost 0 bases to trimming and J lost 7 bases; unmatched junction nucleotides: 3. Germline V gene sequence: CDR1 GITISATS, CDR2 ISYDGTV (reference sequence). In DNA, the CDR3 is TGTGCCTTGTGGGAGGTGCGGGAGTTGGGCAAAAAAATCAAGGTATTT. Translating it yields CALWEVRELGKKIKVF.

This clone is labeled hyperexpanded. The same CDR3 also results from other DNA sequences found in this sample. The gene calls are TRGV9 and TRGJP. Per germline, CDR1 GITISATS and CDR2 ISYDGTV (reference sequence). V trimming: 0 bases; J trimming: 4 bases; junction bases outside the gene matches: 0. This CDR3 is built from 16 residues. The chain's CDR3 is CALWEVQELGKKIKVF. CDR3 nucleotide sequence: TGTGCCTTGTGGGAGGTGCAAGAGTTGGGCAAAAAAATCAAGGTATTT.

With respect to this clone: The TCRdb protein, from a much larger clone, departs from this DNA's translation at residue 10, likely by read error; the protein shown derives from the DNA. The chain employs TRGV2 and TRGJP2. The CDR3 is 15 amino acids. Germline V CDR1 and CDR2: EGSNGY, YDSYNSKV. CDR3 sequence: CATWDGPDSGWIKTF. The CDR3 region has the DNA TGTGCCACCTGGGACGGGCCGGATAGTGGTTGGATCAAGACGTTT.

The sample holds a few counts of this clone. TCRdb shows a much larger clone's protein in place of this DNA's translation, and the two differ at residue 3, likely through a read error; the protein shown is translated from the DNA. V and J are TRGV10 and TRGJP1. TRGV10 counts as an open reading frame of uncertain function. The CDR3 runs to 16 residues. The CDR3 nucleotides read TGTGCTGTGTGGGATTTTGGATATACCACTGGTTGGTTCAAGATATTT. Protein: CAVWDFGYTTGWFKIF.

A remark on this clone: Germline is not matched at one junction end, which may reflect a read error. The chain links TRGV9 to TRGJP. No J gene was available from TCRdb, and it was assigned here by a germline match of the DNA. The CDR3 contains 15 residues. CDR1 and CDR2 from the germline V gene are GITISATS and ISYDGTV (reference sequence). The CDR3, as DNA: TGTGCCTTCTGGGCGATTGAGTTGGGCAAAAAAATCAAGGTATTT. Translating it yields CAFWAIELGKKIKVF.